The T cell receptor beta chain under discussion was sequenced for a study of blood T cells in healthy people across ages. CDR1 and CDR2 (germline): SEHNR, FQNEAQ (reference sequence). The CDR3 totals 15 residues. V dropped 2 bases and J dropped 4 bases, with 14 bases sitting between them. A J-beta primer mix and a sample-barcoded 5' primer were used in a second PCR of about 7 to 11 cycles. TCRdb processed the 5' RACE reads anew with MiXCR; each CDR3 protein has one entry. The sample holds 1.5 million to 2 million distinct CDR3 sequences, around 42% seen once. The source is a human donor in good health. Sequencing used blood. The chain employs TRBV7-9 and TRBJ1-2, with D maybe TRBD1 (5 bases). The CDR3 here is CASSLRDGDGYGYTF. CDR3 coding DNA: TGTGCCAGCAGCTTACGAGACGGGGACGGCTATGGCTACACCTTC.